This TCR beta chain was observed in a study of T cell responses to AZD1222 COVID-19 vaccine. In regard to this clone: Its antigen is still unknown.

Using immunoSEQ multiplex PCR, the repertoire was profiled, and TCRdb retains in-frame clones only, with some absent. The profile shows about 160,000 clones, around 94% of them singletons. Findings and caveats of the study: CD4 TCRs associated with vaccination spanned spike, dominating at 160-218 and 743-854. Reportedly, nearly half of unique spike TCRs recognized epitopes outside B.1.351/B.1.1.7 mutations. The repertoires were collected only after the peak T cell response. Just a handful of AZD1222 recipients tested seropositive at baseline.

V trimming: 5 bases; J trimming: 5 bases; junction bases outside the gene matches: 8. The CDR3 is 16 residues long. Germline V gene sequence: CDR1 SGHTA, CDR2 FQGNSA. The chain links TRBV7-2 to TRBJ2-3; 12 bases line up with TRBD2. The sequence came from an adult in good health. The specimen comprised peripheral blood, sampled on day 0 of AZD1222 vaccination. The CDR3 here is CASSKRTSGILDTQYF. The CDR3 bases are TGTGCCAGCAGCAAAAGGACTAGCGGGATACTAGATACGCAGTATTTT.